The clone carrying this T cell receptor beta chain was found a few times. Its target is not known. This sample was included in a study of identical twins. Study-level results: Out-of-frame alpha sequences common to twins exhibited a surplus of low generation probability. Twins' excess sharing was less marked for out-of-frame beta sequences.

Trimming took off 3 bases at V and 7 bases at J, with 16 bases between the two ends. The CDR3 extends over 15 amino acids. One entry per CDR3 protein, called by TCRdb with MiXCR from the 5' RACE reads. The data contain approximately 1.8 million distinct CDR3 sequences, 32% of them singletons. The receptor comes from a newborn girl in good health. Source material: cord blood. The genes are TRBV12-3 or TRBV12-4 and TRBJ2-1; D may be TRBD2 (6 bases). The CDR3 DNA reads TGTGCCAGCAGTTTTAGTGGTGGGGGGTATAATGAGCAGTTCTTC. Protein product: CASSFSGGGYNEQFF.